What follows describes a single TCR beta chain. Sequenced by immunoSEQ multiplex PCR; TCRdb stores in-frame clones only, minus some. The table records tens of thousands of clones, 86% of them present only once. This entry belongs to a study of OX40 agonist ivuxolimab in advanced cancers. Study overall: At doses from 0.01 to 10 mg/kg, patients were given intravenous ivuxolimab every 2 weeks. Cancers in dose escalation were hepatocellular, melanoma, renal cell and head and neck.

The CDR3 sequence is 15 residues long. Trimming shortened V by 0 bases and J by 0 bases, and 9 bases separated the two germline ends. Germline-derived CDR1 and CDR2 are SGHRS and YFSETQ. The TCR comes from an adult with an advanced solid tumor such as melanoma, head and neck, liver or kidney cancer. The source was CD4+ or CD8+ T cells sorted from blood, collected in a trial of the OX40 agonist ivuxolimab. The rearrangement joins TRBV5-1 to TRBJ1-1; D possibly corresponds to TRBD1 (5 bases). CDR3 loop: CASSLGQGMNTEAFF. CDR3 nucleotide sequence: TGCGCCAGCAGCTTGGGTCAGGGAATGAACACTGAAGCTTTCTTT.